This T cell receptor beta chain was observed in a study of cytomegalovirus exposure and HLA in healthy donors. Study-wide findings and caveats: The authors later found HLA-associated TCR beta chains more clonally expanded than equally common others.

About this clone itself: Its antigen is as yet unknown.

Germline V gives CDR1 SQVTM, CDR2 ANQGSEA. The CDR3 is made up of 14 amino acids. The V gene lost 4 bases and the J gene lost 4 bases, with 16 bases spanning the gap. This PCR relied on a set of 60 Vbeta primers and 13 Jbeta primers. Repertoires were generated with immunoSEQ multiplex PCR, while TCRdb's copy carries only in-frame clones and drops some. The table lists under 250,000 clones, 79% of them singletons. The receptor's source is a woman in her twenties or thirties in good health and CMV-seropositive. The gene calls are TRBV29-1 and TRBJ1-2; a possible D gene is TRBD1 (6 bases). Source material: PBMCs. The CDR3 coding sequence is TGCAGCGTTGCAGCAGGGGATATTTCCTATGGCTACACCTTC. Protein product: CSVAAGDISYGYTF.